These 30 T cell receptor beta chains were all obtained from the same sample, sequenced in a study of shared clonotypes between healthy human individuals. Sequenced by immunoSEQ multiplex PCR; TCRdb stores in-frame clones only, minus some. This sample has 600,000 to 800,000 clones; 55% to 80% occur once, and the top ten carry approximately 2%. Sequencing was carried out using memory CD4+ T cells sorted from blood. Subset: CD45RA-negative fraction. Source of these receptors: a woman aged 25-40 years in good health.

The V and J genes are TRBV7-6 and TRBJ2-3; 10 positions agree with TRBD1. The CDR3 is made up of 15 amino acids. The V segment lost 5 bases and the J segment 4 bases; nucleotides outside the gene matches: 6. CDR1 and CDR2 (germline): SGHVS, FNYEAQ. This chain's CDR3 is CASSLGQGMADTQYF. Here the CDR3 DNA reads TGTGCCAGCAGCCTGGGACAGGGGATGGCAGATACGCAGTATTTT.

This clone was seen a few times. The chain uses TRBV5-5 and TRBJ2-5; no reliable D call. The germline gives CDR1 SGHKS, CDR2 YYEKEE (reference sequence). The CDR3 contains 15 residues. V shed 3 bases and J shed 5 bases, with 17 bases lying between them. This chain's CDR3 is CASSWGSRLGETQYF. The CDR3, as DNA: TGTGCCAGCAGCTGGGGAAGTAGATTGGGGGAGACCCAGTACTTC.

This sequence joins TRBV11-1 and TRBJ2-3, with D maybe TRBD1 (8 bases). Trimming pared 7 bases from V and 4 bases from J, leaving 18 bases between. CDR3 length: 15 residues. Germline CDR1 reads SGHAT; CDR2 reads FQDESV (reference sequence). For the CDR3, the DNA is TGTGCCAGCAACAGGGGGGAGGGCCTAGCAGATACGCAGTATTTT. Residues: CASNRGEGLADTQYF.

This chain links TRBV2 with TRBJ2-7, with 12 bases lining up with TRBD2. Looked up from germline, CDR1 is SNHLY and CDR2 is FYNNEI. This CDR3 contains 14 residues. Trimming at V came to 4 bases and at J to 7 bases, leaving 5 bases not matched to a gene. CDR3 sequence reads: CASSAKLAGGEQYF. The CDR3 coding sequence is TGTGCCAGCAGTGCGAAACTAGCGGGAGGAGAGCAGTACTTC. Full variable domain (missing parts from reference TRBV2 and TRBJ2-7): EPEVTQTPSHQVTQMGQEVILRCVPISNHLYFYWYRQILGQKVEFLVSFYNNEISEKSEIFDDQFSVERPDGSNFTLKIRSTKLEDSAMYFCASSAKLAGGEQYFGPGTRLTVT.

This clone has only one observation. This chain links TRBV28 with TRBJ2-7, with D tentatively TRBD1 (5 bases). This CDR3 is 14 amino acids long. Germline V CDR1 and CDR2: MDHEN, SYDVKM. V was clipped by 6 bases and J by 2 bases, with 14 bases between them. The CDR3 coding sequence is TGTGCCAGCAGGTCTCGGACACCAGCCTACGAGCAGTACTTC. Amino acids: CASRSRTPAYEQYF.

The CDR3 loop is CATSRDSWGRNQPQHF. CDR3 bases: TGTGCCACCAGCAGAGATTCTTGGGGAAGGAATCAGCCCCAGCATTTT. The chain employs TRBV15 and TRBJ1-5, with D hard to call. The CDR3 covers 16 residues. Germline V gene data show CDR1 as LNHNV and CDR2 as YYDKDF (reference sequence). V lost 0 bases and J lost 4, with 13 bases in between.

The J gene is TRBJ1-4, the V gene TRBV18; tentatively, D is TRBD1 (5 bases). Germline CDR1 reads KGHSH; CDR2 reads LQKENI. The CDR3 consists of 14 residues. Between the trimmed V and J ends, which lost 4 bases and 8 bases, there was a span of 14 bases. The CDR3 sequence: CASSHDSALEKLFF. Written as DNA, the CDR3 is TGTGCCAGCTCACATGACAGTGCTCTCGAAAAACTGTTTTTT.

On this clone itself: A much larger clone sits a single nucleotide away, making a read error possible. This chain links TRBV6-6 with TRBJ1-1; 9 nucleotides agree with TRBD1. There are 14 residues in the CDR3. The V gene's germline CDR1 is MNHNY and CDR2 SVGAGI (reference sequence). The trim removed 6 bases at V and 1 base at J, leaving 3 bases unmatched. The CDR3 bases are TGTGCCAGCAGGAAGGACAGGGGGAACACTGAAGCTTTCTTT. Its translation is CASRKDRGNTEAFF.

The chain links TRBV28 to TRBJ1-4; 7 bases agree with TRBD1. Germline values: CDR1 MDHEN, CDR2 SYDVKM. The CDR3 runs 15 residues. Unmatched junction bases numbered 9, after V lost 6 bases and J lost 5 bases. DNA of the CDR3: TGTGCCAGCAGCGCTGGGACAGAAACGAATGAAAAACTGTTTTTT. It codes for CASSAGTETNEKLFF.

The rearrangement uses TRBV19 and TRBJ2-1; D is undetermined. This CDR3 is 14 amino acids long. The V gene lost 1 base and the J gene lost 12 bases, with 16 bases spanning the gap. Germline values: CDR1 LNHDA, CDR2 SQIVND (reference sequence). The CDR3 bases are TGTGCCAGTAGTATAGCTCCGACGGTGACCGGGCAGTTCTTC. Translated: CASSIAPTVTGQFF.

Only a few counts were recorded for this clone. The rearrangement links TRBV28 to TRBJ1-6; D is undetermined. V lost 5 bases and J lost 6, with 14 bases in between. This CDR3 region has 15 residues. Per germline, CDR1 MDHEN and CDR2 SYDVKM. CDR3: CASSPRVGPNSPLHF. DNA for the CDR3: TGTGCCAGCAGTCCTAGAGTTGGACCTAATTCACCCCTCCACTTT.

The chain has TRBV7-9 and TRBJ2-7; D is tentatively TRBD1 or TRBD2 (5 bases each). This CDR3 contains 13 residues. The V gene's germline CDR1 is SEHNR and CDR2 FQNEAQ (reference sequence). Trimming pared 3 bases from V and 3 bases from J, leaving 9 bases between. CDR3 in amino acids: CASSFGGNYEQYF. The CDR3 DNA reads as TGTGCCAGCAGCTTTGGGGGAAACTACGAGCAGTACTTC. Combining the CDR3 with reference TRBV7-9 and TRBJ2-7 gives the whole variable domain DTGVSQNPRHKITKRGQNVTFRCDPISEHNRLYWYRQTLGQGPEFLTYFQNEAQLEKSRLLSDRFSAERPKGSFSTLEIQRTEQGDSAMYLCASSFGGNYEQYFGPGTRLTVT.

This clone showed up just a few times. J is TRBJ2-3 and V is TRBV7-9, with TRBD1 as a possible D gene (5 bases). Trimming left V 1 base short and J 0 bases short, with 11 bases between. The CDR3 totals 16 residues. Germline V lookup: CDR1 SEHNR, CDR2 FQNEAQ (reference sequence). Here the CDR3 reads CASSLEADTSTDTQYF. The CDR3 nucleotides read TGTGCCAGCAGCTTAGAGGCGGACACTAGCACAGATACGCAGTATTTT.

J is TRBJ2-7 and V is TRBV30; TRBD2 matches 8 bases. V lost 0 bases to trimming and J lost 2 bases; unmatched junction nucleotides: 15. Germline V gene sequence: CDR1 GTSNPN, CDR2 SVGIG (reference sequence). The CDR3 covers 18 residues. This CDR3 reads CAWSVQSGSAIWPYEQYF. The CDR3 DNA sequence: TGTGCCTGGAGTGTACAAAGCGGGAGCGCTATATGGCCCTACGAGCAGTACTTC.

V and J are TRBV9 and TRBJ1-1; 7 bases map to TRBD1. J lost 4 bases, V lost 2 bases, and 8 bases had no gene match. Germline-derived CDR1 and CDR2 are SGDLS and YYNGEE. The CDR3 sequence is 15 residues long. CDR3 in DNA: TGTGCCAGCAGCGTGTCGGACAGGTGGTCCACTGAAGCTTTCTTT. It yields the protein CASSVSDRWSTEAFF.

The rearrangement joins TRBV25-1 to TRBJ2-2; no reliable D call. Germline loops: CDR1 MGHDK, CDR2 SYGVNS. This CDR3 has 14 amino acids. Trimming left V 6 bases short and J 3 bases short, with 11 bases between. Here the CDR3 DNA reads TGTGCCAGCAGGGAGTGGCCTGACACCGGGGAGCTGTTTTTT. It encodes CASREWPDTGELFF.

J is TRBJ2-1 and V is TRBV2, with D perhaps matching TRBD2 (6 bases). Trimming cost V 4 bases and J 14 bases, with 18 bases left between them. Germline V gene sequence: CDR1 SNHLY, CDR2 FYNNEI. This CDR3 region has 13 residues. CDR3 protein: CASSAGAGRFEFF. In DNA form, the CDR3 reads TGTGCCAGCAGTGCCGGGGCGGGAAGGTTTGAGTTCTTC.

This chain uses TRBV30 with TRBJ2-7; no clear D. Germline lookup yields CDR1 GTSNPN and CDR2 SVGIG (reference sequence). The CDR3 is 12 residues long. Trimming removed 6 bases from V and 3 bases from J, with 12 bases in between. The CDR3 loop is CACGREFYEQYF. CDR3 DNA: TGTGCCTGTGGACGTGAGTTCTACGAGCAGTACTTC.

The chain joins TRBV21-1 to TRBJ1-4. TRBV21-1 is annotated as a pseudogene. This CDR3 is built from 18 residues. The chain's CDR3 is CASSKVRPEAVLYEKLFF. In DNA form, the CDR3 reads TGTGCCAGCAGCAAAGTGAGGCCGGAGGCGGTCCTATACGAAAAACTGTTTTTT.

The genes are TRBV15 and TRBJ1-5, with D uncertain. Trimming removed 3 bases from V and 5 bases from J, with 11 bases in between. From germline, CDR1 is LNHNV and CDR2 YYDKDF (reference sequence). The length of the CDR3 is 14 residues. The CDR3 is CATSSMVKDQPQHF. The CDR3 bases are TGTGCCACCAGCAGCATGGTGAAGGATCAGCCCCAGCATTTT. The variable domain in full, completed from reference TRBV15 and TRBJ1-5, reads DAMVIQNPRYQVTQFGKPVTLSCSQTLNHNVMYWYQQKSSQAPKLLFHYYDKDFNNEADTPDNFQSRRPNTSFCFLDIRSPGLGDTAMYLCATSSMVKDQPQHFGDGTRLSIL.

This clone was seen only once. The chain uses TRBV6-6 and TRBJ2-7, with D possibly matching TRBD1 (5 bases). The CDR3 totals 14 residues. Germline CDR1 and CDR2: MNHNY and SVGAGI (reference sequence). Trimming removed 7 bases from V and 1 base from J, with 14 bases in between. CDR3 nucleotides: TGTGCCAGCACCAGGGATCGCTTGTCCTACGAGCAGTACTTC. As protein: CASTRDRLSYEQYF.

J is TRBJ2-7 and V is TRBV7-8, with 8 nucleotides matching TRBD2. CDR1 is SGHVS and CDR2 is FQNEAQ in the germline V gene. The junction had 7 bases not matched to a gene; V was cut back by 3 bases and J by 6 bases. The CDR3 has 14 amino acids. The CDR3 region is CASSLYQAGAEQYF. As DNA, the CDR3 is TGTGCCAGCAGCTTGTACCAAGCGGGAGCCGAGCAGTACTTC.

The chain has TRBV23-1 and TRBJ2-7; D is possibly TRBD1 (5 bases). TRBV23-1 qualifies as an ORF whose function is uncertain. Deletions cut 4 bases from V and 3 bases from J, with 16 bases between. CDR3 length equals 15 residues. CDR3 coding DNA: TGCGCCAGCAGTCGAGCGACAGTGTCATACTACGAGCAGTACTTC. Its translation: CASSRATVSYYEQYF.

The rearrangement links TRBV29-1 to TRBJ1-1, with no clear D. This CDR3 has 12 residues. The V end lost 6 bases, the J end lost 8 bases, and 16 bases lay between the germline ends. Per germline, CDR1 SQVTM and CDR2 ANQGSEA. This CDR3 is CSVVDGAAEAFF. CDR3 DNA sequence: TGCAGCGTCGTCGACGGTGCCGCCGAAGCTTTCTTT.

This clone was counted a single time. This sequence joins TRBV7-9 and TRBJ2-1; no firm D call. V was trimmed by 5 bases and J by 8 bases, leaving 7 bases between them. Per the germline V gene, CDR1 is SEHNR and CDR2 is FQNEAQ (reference sequence). The CDR3 spans 11 residues. Here the CDR3 reads CASSRNDEQFF. The DNA for the CDR3 is TGTGCCAGCAGCCGTAACGATGAGCAGTTCTTC.

The chain links TRBV5-1 to TRBJ1-4, with TRBD1 matching over 8 bases. CDR1 is SGHRS and CDR2 is YFSETQ in the germline V gene. Germline trimming cut 5 bases from V and 9 bases from J; bases unmatched to any gene: 9. The CDR3 length is 14 residues. The CDR3 nucleotides read TGCGCCAGCAGATCGGCAGGGGGCGTTCAAAAACTGTTTTTT. Translated, it gives CASRSAGGVQKLFF.

This rearrangement joins TRBV5-6 to TRBJ2-1, with 10 bases that match TRBD1. Trimming at V came to 0 bases and at J to 7 bases, leaving 7 bases not matched to a gene. This CDR3 spans 16 amino acids. Looked up from germline, CDR1 is SGHDT and CDR2 is YYEEEE. CDR3 sequence (DNA): TGTGCCAGCAGCTTGGATGGGACAGGGGAAGGGAATGAGCAGTTCTTC. This codes for CASSLDGTGEGNEQFF.

This chain links TRBV7-7 with TRBJ2-5, with TRBD2 identical over 10 bases. Germline loops: CDR1 SSHAT, CDR2 FNYEAQ (reference sequence). The junction had 10 bases not matched to a gene; V was cut back by 11 bases and J by 7 bases. There are 13 residues in the CDR3. CDR3 in amino acids: CASAGGDQGTQYF. DNA of the CDR3: TGTGCCTCAGCGGGAGGGGACCAGGGGACCCAGTACTTC.

The chain recombines TRBV5-1 with TRBJ2-6; unclear D gene. V lost 3 bases and J 0 bases, leaving 10 bases between the germline ends. This CDR3 comprises 16 residues. Germline assignment: CDR1 SGHRS and CDR2 YFSETQ. The CDR3 region has the DNA TGCGCCAGCAGCTCTGGCGGCACCTCTGGGGCCAACGTCCTGACTTTC. It specifies CASSSGGTSGANVLTF.

This chain links TRBV7-9 with TRBJ1-5; 7 bases map to TRBD1. The CDR3 consists of 13 residues. The V gene end was trimmed by 5 bases and the J gene end by 6 bases; junction bases not matched to a gene: 4. Per the germline V gene, CDR1 is SEHNR and CDR2 is FQNEAQ (reference sequence). For the CDR3, the DNA is TGTGCCAGCAGCCGGGACAGTAGTCAGCCCCAGCATTTT. Residues: CASSRDSSQPQHF.